The clone carrying this T cell receptor (beta chain) was observed at least ten times. Its antigen is currently unknown. The germline V and J ends were trimmed by 4 bases and 9 bases, with 10 bases remaining between them. The CDR3 consists of 12 residues. Germline CDR1 reads LNHNV; CDR2 reads YYDKDF (reference sequence). This specimen belongs to a study of T cells in Graves' hyperthyroidism and ophthalmopathy. Whole-study context: At initial diagnosis, before any treatment had begun, peripheral blood was obtained. Study findings and constraints: The model predicted ophthalmopathy a median around 6.5 months before onset. Among thyroid clonotypes expanded above 0.001, most also appeared in blood.

RNA transcripts yielded amplified TCR beta CDR3 regions. HTBI primers were the set used in a first-round RT-PCR of the TCR CDR3. Using its own MiXCR run on the multiplex PCR reads, TCRdb lists one record per CDR3 protein. The data contain some 340,000 distinct CDR3 sequences, roughly 13% of them singletons. The sequence was collected from a woman aged 40 to 50 with Graves' ophthalmopathy. The sequenced sample consisted of blood. The chain couples TRBV15 to TRBJ2-1, with D perhaps TRBD1 (6 bases). The CDR3 bases are TGTGCCACCAGCAACAGGGTTTTTGAGCAGTTCTTC. This sequence encodes CATSNRVFEQFF.